The rows below give T cell receptor beta chains drawn from one sample of a study of cytomegalovirus exposure and HLA in healthy donors. Assay used: immunoSEQ multiplex PCR; TCRdb lists only in-frame clones, some missing. The data show 200,000 to 250,000 clones, about 80% seen once. The sequencing input was PBMCs. The receptor source for this set is a woman aged 60-75 years in good health and CMV-seropositive. The CDR3 runs from the conserved cysteine through the conserved F or W. Fields, in order: CDR3 protein, CDR3 DNA, V gene, J gene, clone size, D gene. The D gene is left open where the match is weak. Clone size is not always given. Where it is, it says once, few, many or a class for expanded clones.

CASSLRGSSYGYTF,TGTGCCAGCAGTTTAAGGGGCAGTTCCTATGGCTACACCTTC,TRBV27,TRBJ1-2,-,-
CASVPGVGVTRNTEAFF,TGTGCCAGCGTCCCCGGGGTCGGGGTTACTAGGAACACTGAAGCTTTCTTT,TRBV28,TRBJ1-1,-,-
CASSWRGTSGSYEQYF,TGCGCCAGCAGCTGGCGGGGGACTAGCGGCTCCTACGAGCAGTACTTC,TRBV5-1,TRBJ2-7,few,TRBD2
CSSSPNTGGRDTEAFF,TGTTCCAGCAGCCCAAATACAGGGGGCAGGGACACTGAAGCTTTCTTT,TRBV7-9,TRBJ1-1,-,TRBD1
CSVDDRSMETQYF,TGCAGCGTTGATGACAGGTCAATGGAGACCCAGTACTTC,TRBV29-1,TRBJ2-5,-,-
CASRRQGAHYGYTF,TGCGCCAGCAGGAGGCAGGGGGCCCACTATGGCTACACCTTC,TRBV5-1,TRBJ1-2,-,TRBD1
CSVLPPGREQYF,TGCAGCGTTTTACCCCCTGGGAGAGAGCAGTACTTC,TRBV29-1,TRBJ2-7,-,-
CASSTGLHQETQYF,TGCGCCAGCAGCACGGGACTCCACCAAGAGACCCAGTACTTC,TRBV4-1,TRBJ2-5,-,-
CASSIPGTLSQPQHF,TGTGCCAGTAGTATCCCCGGGACACTCAGTCAGCCCCAGCATTTT,TRBV19,TRBJ1-5,-,-
CASRSRGSGYTF,TGTGCCAGTAGGAGTAGGGGTTCTGGCTACACCTTC,TRBV19,TRBJ1-2,few,-
CASGLTYEQYF,TGTGCTAGTGGTTTGACCTACGAGCAGTACTTC,TRBV12-5,TRBJ2-7,-,-
CASSLRFATYEQYF,TGTGCCAGCAGTCTGAGATTCGCCACCTACGAGCAGTACTTC,TRBV6-1,TRBJ2-7,few,-
CASSLEGSSNYGYTF,TGTGCCAGCAGCTTGGAGGGGTCTTCTAACTATGGCTACACCTTC,TRBV5-4,TRBJ1-2,-,-
CASSSGTGSGYTF,TGTGCCAGCTCCTCTGGGACAGGATCCGGCTACACCTTC,TRBV18,TRBJ1-2,-,TRBD1
CASSPDSAYGYTF,TGTGCCAGCTCACCAGACAGCGCCTATGGCTACACCTTC,TRBV18,TRBJ1-2,-,-
CASSFFATNEKLFF,TGTGCCAGCAGCTTCTTCGCAACTAATGAAAAACTGTTTTTT,TRBV7-9,TRBJ1-4,-,-
CASIGAYEQYF,TGTGCCAGCATAGGGGCCTACGAGCAGTACTTC,TRBV27,TRBJ2-7,-,-
CASRRTTGTTEAFF,TGTGCCAGCAGACGTACTACAGGGACCACTGAAGCTTTCTTT,TRBV5-4,TRBJ1-1,-,-
CASSVVNGELFF,TGTGCCAGCAGCGTAGTCAACGGGGAGCTGTTTTTT,TRBV9,TRBJ2-2,once,-
CASSPKNGYEQYF,TGTGCCAGCTCACCAAAAAACGGTTACGAGCAGTACTTC,TRBV18,TRBJ2-7,once,-
CASSSGTSGTDEQFF,TGCGCCAGCAGCTCCGGGACTAGCGGGACCGATGAGCAGTTCTTC,TRBV5-1,TRBJ2-1,-,TRBD2
CASSAFLRATNEKLFF,TGTGCCAGCAGTGCCTTTTTGCGGGCAACTAATGAAAAACTGTTTTTT,TRBV6-1,TRBJ1-4,once,-
CSVGTGWNEQYF,TGCAGCGTTGGGACAGGGTGGAACGAGCAGTACTTC,TRBV29-1,TRBJ2-7,-,TRBD1
CASSLVPELGGEQYF,TGTGCCAGCAGCTTAGTACCGGAATTGGGAGGTGAGCAGTACTTC,TRBV7-9,TRBJ2-7,-,-
CATSTSRGTAYEQYF,TGTGCCACCAGCACATCCCGGGGGACAGCCTACGAGCAGTACTTC,TRBV15,TRBJ2-7,-,-
CASSPEGGHGYTF,TGTGCCAGCAGCCCAGAAGGGGGCCATGGCTACACCTTC,TRBV7-9,TRBJ1-2,few,TRBD1
CAISEYGNEQYF,TGTGCCATCAGTGAATACGGGAACGAGCAGTACTTC,TRBV10-3,TRBJ2-7,-,-
CASGSSTGGSSYNEQFF,TGTGCCAGTGGTAGTTCGACTGGCGGGAGCTCCTACAATGAGCAGTTCTTC,TRBV19,TRBJ2-1,-,TRBD2
CASSSAESSYNEQFF,TGTGCCAGCAGTTCAGCGGAGAGCTCCTACAATGAGCAGTTCTTC,TRBV28,TRBJ2-1,-,-
CASSPGQGVKSTEAFF,TGTGCCAGCAGCCCGGGACAGGGGGTGAAAAGTACTGAAGCTTTCTTT,TRBV7-2,TRBJ1-1,-,TRBD1
CASSPWGLGYEQYF,TGTGCCAGCTCACCTTGGGGCCTGGGTTACGAGCAGTACTTC,TRBV18,TRBJ2-7,-,-
CASLRRGTSGRASYFTDTQYF,TGTGCCAGCCTACGCCGGGGGACTAGCGGGAGGGCCAGTTATTTCACAGATACGCAGTATTTT,TRBV28,TRBJ2-3,-,TRBD2
CASSVLNEQFF,TGTGCCAGCAGTGTCTTAAATGAGCAGTTCTTC,TRBV2,TRBJ2-1,-,-
CASSLGGTRGETQYF,TGTGCCAGCAGTTTGGGAGGGACTAGGGGAGAGACCCAGTACTTC,TRBV6-5,TRBJ2-5,once,TRBD2
CASSQESGVTGELFF,TGCGCCAGCAGCCAAGAGTCAGGGGTCACCGGGGAGCTGTTTTTT,TRBV4-1,TRBJ2-2,-,-
CASSPGTASTNEKLFF,TGTGCCAGCAGCCCTGGGACAGCCTCAACTAATGAAAAACTGTTTTTT,TRBV9,TRBJ1-4,-,TRBD1
CASSFYGLAEEETQYF,TGTGCCAGCAGCTTCTATGGCCTAGCGGAGGAAGAGACCCAGTACTTC,TRBV7-9,TRBJ2-5,-,TRBD2
CAISGTSYNEQFF,TGTGCCATCAGTGGGACTAGCTACAATGAGCAGTTCTTC,TRBV10-3,TRBJ2-1,-,TRBD2
CASSLEGTYSGNTIYF,TGCGCCAGCAGCTTGGAGGGGACATACTCTGGAAACACCATATATTTT,TRBV5-1,TRBJ1-3,-,-
CASPCLGEKLFF,TGTGCCAGCCCTTGCCTTGGCGAAAAACTGTTTTTT,TRBV27,TRBJ1-4,-,-
CASSSQGGNEKLFF,TGCGCCAGCAGCTCTCAGGGAGGGAACGAAAAACTGTTTTTT,TRBV5-1,TRBJ1-4,-,-
CASSRSGSFSYNEQFF,TGTGCCAGCAGCCGTAGCGGGTCCTTCTCCTACAATGAGCAGTTCTTC,TRBV5-4,TRBJ2-1,-,TRBD2
CASSSRTSGSNEQFF,TGTGCCAGCAGCTCCCGGACTAGCGGGAGCAATGAGCAGTTCTTC,TRBV7-2,TRBJ2-1,-,TRBD2
CASSFGTGAETQYF,TGCGCCAGCAGCTTCGGGACAGGGGCAGAGACCCAGTACTTC,TRBV5-1,TRBJ2-5,-,TRBD1
CASSLAAGALGYTF,TGTGCCAGCAGCTTAGCGGCAGGGGCTCTTGGCTACACCTTC,TRBV11-2,TRBJ1-2,-,-
CASSTATSGSYNEQFF,TGTGCCAGCAGTACCGCGACTAGCGGCTCCTACAATGAGCAGTTCTTC,TRBV5-4,TRBJ2-1,-,TRBD2
CASSLFRDTEAFF,TGTGCCAGCAGTTTATTCCGGGACACTGAAGCTTTCTTT,TRBV2,TRBJ1-1,-,-
CASLLSGSSYNEQFF,TGCGCCAGCCTCCTTAGCGGGAGCTCCTACAATGAGCAGTTCTTC,TRBV5-1,TRBJ2-1,-,TRBD2
CASGSGTSGQLETQYF,TGTGCTAGTGGTTCCGGGACTAGCGGGCAGCTAGAGACCCAGTACTTC,TRBV12-5,TRBJ2-5,-,TRBD2
CSSSLFTGGDYNEQFF,TGTTCCAGCAGCTTATTTACAGGGGGCGACTACAATGAGCAGTTCTTC,TRBV7-9,TRBJ2-1,-,TRBD1
CASSQPLREAGHTQYF,TGCGCCAGCAGCCAACCTCTGAGGGAGGCCGGTCATACGCAGTATTTT,TRBV4-1,TRBJ2-3,-,-
CASSSLWTGEYYNEQFF,TGTGCCAGCAGTTCCTTGTGGACAGGGGAATACTACAATGAGCAGTTCTTC,TRBV28,TRBJ2-1,-,TRBD1
CASSATTSGIYNEQFF,TGTGCCAGCAGCGCCACGACTAGCGGGATATACAATGAGCAGTTCTTC,TRBV5-6,TRBJ2-1,-,TRBD2